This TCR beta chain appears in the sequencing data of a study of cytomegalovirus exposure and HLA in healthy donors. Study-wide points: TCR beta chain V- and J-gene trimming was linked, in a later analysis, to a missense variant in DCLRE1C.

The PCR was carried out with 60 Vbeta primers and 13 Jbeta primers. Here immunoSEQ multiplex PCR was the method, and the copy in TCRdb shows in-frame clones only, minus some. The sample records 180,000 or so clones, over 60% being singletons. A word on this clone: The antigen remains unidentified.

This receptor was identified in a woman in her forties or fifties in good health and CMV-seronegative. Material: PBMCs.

CDR3 in DNA: TGTGCCACCAGCAGAGATGCGGCTAGCGGGAAGGTCGGGGAGCTGTTTTTT. This sequence encodes CATSRDAASGKVGELFF. The chain recombines TRBV15 with TRBJ2-2; the match to TRBD2 covers 9 bases. The germline V gene has CDR1 LNHNV and CDR2 YYDKDF (reference sequence). The junction had 9 bases not matched to a gene; V was cut back by 0 bases and J by 7 bases. The length of the CDR3 is 17 residues.